One T cell receptor beta chain is described in this entry. Its matching antigen is unknown. This sample was included in a study of identifying expanded T cells in peripheral blood. Points from the study as a whole: Roughly two-week clone count variance significantly increased as total template count grew. Differentially abundant clones: around 1.2 between replicates, 16.4 at 2 to 3 weeks, 19 at four.

This table comes from immunoSEQ multiplex PCR, and its TCRdb copy is limited to in-frame clones, with some not included. Of 84,000 or so clones listed, about 90% are singletons. The germline V gene has CDR1 SGHTA and CDR2 FQGNSA. After removal of 5 bases from V and 2 bases from J, the junction contained 10 bases not matched to a gene. The CDR3 has 16 residues. Healthy donors had no documented immune events, such as infections, while sampled. The sample taken for sequencing was blood. This sequence joins TRBV7-2 and TRBJ2-5, with TRBD2 matching 8 bases. The receptor comes from a person aged 18 to 70 in good health. CDR3 nucleotide sequence: TGTGCCAGCAGCCCTGGGGTAGCGGGGTGGCAAGAGACCCAGTACTTC. Residues: CASSPGVAGWQETQYF. Based on the CDR3 plus reference TRBV7-2 and TRBJ2-5, the full variable domain is GAGVSQSPSNKVTEKGKDVELRCDPISGHTALYWYRQSLGQGLEFLIYFQGNSAPDKSGLPSDRFSAERTGGSVSTLTIQRTQQEDSAVYLCASSPGVAGWQETQYFGPGTRLLVL.